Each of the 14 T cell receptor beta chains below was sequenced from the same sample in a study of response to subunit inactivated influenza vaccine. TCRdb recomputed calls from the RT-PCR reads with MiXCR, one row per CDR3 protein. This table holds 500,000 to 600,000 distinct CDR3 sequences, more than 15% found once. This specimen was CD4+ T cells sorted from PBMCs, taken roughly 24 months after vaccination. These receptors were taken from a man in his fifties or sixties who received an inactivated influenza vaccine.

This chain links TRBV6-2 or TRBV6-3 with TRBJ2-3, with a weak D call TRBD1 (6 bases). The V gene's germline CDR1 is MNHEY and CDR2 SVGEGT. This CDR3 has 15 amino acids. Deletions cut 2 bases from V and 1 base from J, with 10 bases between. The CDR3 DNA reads TGTGCCAGCAGTTACCTTAGGACAGGCACAGATACGCAGTATTTT. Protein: CASSYLRTGTDTQYF.

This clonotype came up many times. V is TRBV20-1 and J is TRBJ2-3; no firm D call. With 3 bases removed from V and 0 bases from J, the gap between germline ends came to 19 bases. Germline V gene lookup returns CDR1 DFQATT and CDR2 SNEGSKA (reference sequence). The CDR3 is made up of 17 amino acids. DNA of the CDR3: TGCAGTGCTAGCGCTCGCCGGACGTTAGAGAGCACAGATACGCAGTATTTT. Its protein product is CSASARRTLESTDTQYF.

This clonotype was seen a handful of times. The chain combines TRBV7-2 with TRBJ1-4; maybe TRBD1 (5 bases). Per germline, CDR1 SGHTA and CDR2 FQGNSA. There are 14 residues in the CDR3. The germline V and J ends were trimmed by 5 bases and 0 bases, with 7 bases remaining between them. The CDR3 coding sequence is TGTGCCAGCAGCAAGGGGTCAACTAATGAAAAACTGTTTTTT. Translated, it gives CASSKGSTNEKLFF.

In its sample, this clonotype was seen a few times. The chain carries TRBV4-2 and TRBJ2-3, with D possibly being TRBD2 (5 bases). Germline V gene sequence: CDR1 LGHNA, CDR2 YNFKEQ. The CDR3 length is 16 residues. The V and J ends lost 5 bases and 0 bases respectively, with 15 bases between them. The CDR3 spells CASSESRGRSTDTQYF. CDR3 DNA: TGTGCCAGCAGCGAGAGCCGGGGAAGGAGCACAGATACGCAGTATTTT.

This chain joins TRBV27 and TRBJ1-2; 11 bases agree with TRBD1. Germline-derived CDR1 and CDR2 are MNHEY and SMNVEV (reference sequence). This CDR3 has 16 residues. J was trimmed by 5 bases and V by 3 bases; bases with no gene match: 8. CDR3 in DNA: TGTGCCAGCAGTTTCAGCCGGACAGGGGGCCGATATGGCTACACCTTC. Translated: CASSFSRTGGRYGYTF.

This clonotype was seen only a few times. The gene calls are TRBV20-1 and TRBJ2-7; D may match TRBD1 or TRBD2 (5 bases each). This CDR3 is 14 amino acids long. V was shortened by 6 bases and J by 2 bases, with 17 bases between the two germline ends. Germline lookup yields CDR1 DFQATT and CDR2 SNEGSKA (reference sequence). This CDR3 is CSAYSRDDAYEQYF. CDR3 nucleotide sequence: TGCAGTGCCTACTCCCGGGACGACGCCTACGAGCAGTACTTC.

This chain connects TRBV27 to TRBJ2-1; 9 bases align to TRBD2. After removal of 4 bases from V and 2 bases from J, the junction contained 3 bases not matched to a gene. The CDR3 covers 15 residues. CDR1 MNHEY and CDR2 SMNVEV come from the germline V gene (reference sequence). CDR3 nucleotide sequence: TGTGCCAGCAGTTCGACTAGCGGAGCCTACAATGAGCAGTTCTTC. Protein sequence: CASSSTSGAYNEQFF.

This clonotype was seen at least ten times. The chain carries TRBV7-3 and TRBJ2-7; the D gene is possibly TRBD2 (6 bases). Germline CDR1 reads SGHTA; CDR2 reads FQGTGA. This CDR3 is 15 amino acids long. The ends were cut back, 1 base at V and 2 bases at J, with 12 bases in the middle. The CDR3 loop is CASSLNPGLAYEQYF. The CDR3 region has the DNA TGTGCCAGCAGCTTAAACCCGGGACTTGCCTACGAGCAGTACTTC.

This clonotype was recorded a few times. CDR3 coding DNA: TGTGCCAGCAGTCACCTGGGACTAGCGGGGGGGCCTAGTTCCTACAATGAGCAGTTCTTC. Amino acid sequence: CASSHLGLAGGPSSYNEQFF. The chain joins TRBV6-2 or TRBV6-3 to TRBJ2-1, with 16 bases matching TRBD2. Trimming at V came to 5 bases and at J to 1 base, leaving 11 bases not matched to a gene. The germline gives CDR1 MNHEY, CDR2 SVGEGT. This CDR3 spans 20 amino acids.

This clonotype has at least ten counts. As DNA, the CDR3 is TGTGCCAGCAGCCAAGACGCGGGTCGCTACAATGAGCAGTTCTTC. Amino acid sequence: CASSQDAGRYNEQFF. The chain carries TRBV3-1 and TRBJ2-1; the D gene is possibly TRBD2 (5 bases). CDR1 is LGHDT and CDR2 is YNNKEL in the germline V gene (reference sequence). V lost 0 bases, J lost 3 bases, and 9 bases lay in between. This CDR3 is 15 amino acids long.

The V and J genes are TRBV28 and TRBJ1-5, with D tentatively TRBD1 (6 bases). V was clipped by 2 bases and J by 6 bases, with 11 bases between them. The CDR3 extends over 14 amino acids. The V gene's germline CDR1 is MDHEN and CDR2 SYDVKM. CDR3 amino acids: CASSLGQGTQPQHF. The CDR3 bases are TGTGCCAGCAGTTTAGGGCAGGGGACTCAGCCCCAGCATTTT. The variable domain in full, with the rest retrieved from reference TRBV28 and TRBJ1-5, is DVKVTQSSRYLVKRTGEKVFLECVQDMDHENMFWYRQDPGLGLRLIYFSYDVKMKEKGDIPEGYSVSREKKERFSLILESASTNQTSMYLCASSLGQGTQPQHFGDGTRLSIL.

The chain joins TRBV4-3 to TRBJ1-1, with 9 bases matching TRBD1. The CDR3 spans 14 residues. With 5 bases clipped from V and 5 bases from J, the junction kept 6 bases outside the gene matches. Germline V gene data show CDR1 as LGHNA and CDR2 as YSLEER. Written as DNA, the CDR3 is TGCGCCAGCAGCGTACAGGGGGCTTGGACTGAAGCTTTCTTT. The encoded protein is CASSVQGAWTEAFF.

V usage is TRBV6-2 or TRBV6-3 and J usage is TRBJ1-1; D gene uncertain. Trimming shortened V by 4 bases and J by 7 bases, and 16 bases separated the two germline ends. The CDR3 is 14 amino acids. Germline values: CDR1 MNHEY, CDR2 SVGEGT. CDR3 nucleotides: TGTGCCAGCAGTTCCCTGACACGTTGGGGTGAAGCTTTCTTT. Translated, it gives CASSSLTRWGEAFF.

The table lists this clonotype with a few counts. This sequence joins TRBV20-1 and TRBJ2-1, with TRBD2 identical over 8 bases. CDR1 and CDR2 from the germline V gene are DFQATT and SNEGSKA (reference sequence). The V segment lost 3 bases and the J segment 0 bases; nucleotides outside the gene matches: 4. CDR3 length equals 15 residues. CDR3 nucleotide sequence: TGCAGTGCTAGGGGGAGCGGGAGCTCCTACAATGAGCAGTTCTTC. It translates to CSARGSGSSYNEQFF.